The 30 T cell receptor beta chains listed next were all sequenced from one sample in a study of control samples from healthy donors and cancer patients (dated by TCRdb to between 2020 and 2021). Libraries were made using the immunoSEQ multiplex PCR assay. In its TCRdb copy, this immuneACCESS table keeps in-frame sequences only and misses some clones. Where compared with another copy, unresolved V genes explain less than half of these, and the others have no known cause. This sample gives around 110,000 clones in total; more than 80% of them show up just once. The ten largest account for around 1.1% of the sample. Source material: PBMCs. These receptors came from a woman in her forties or fifties with colorectal cancer.

This clone was counted only a few times. As DNA, the CDR3 is TGTGCCAGCAGTTTATCCAGGGCTGGAAACACCATATATTTT. This codes for CASSLSRAGNTIYF. The V and J genes are TRBV28 and TRBJ1-3; TRBD1 might be the D (5 bases). The germline V gene has CDR1 MDHEN and CDR2 SYDVKM. V was clipped by 1 base and J by 2 bases, with 6 bases between them. The CDR3 spans 14 residues.

The chain combines TRBV9 with TRBJ2-1; TRBD1 or TRBD2 may be the D gene (5 bases each). Deletions cut 0 bases from V and 0 bases from J, with 19 bases between. This CDR3 spans 19 amino acids. Per germline, CDR1 SGDLS and CDR2 YYNGEE. For the CDR3, the DNA is TGTGCCAGCAGCGTAGGAGAGCTTGGGACCATGAGCTCCTACAATGAGCAGTTCTTC. Its protein product is CASSVGELGTMSSYNEQFF.

The DNA for the CDR3 is TGTGCCAGCAGCTTGGACAACTCCTACGAGCAGTACTTC. It yields the protein CASSLDNSYEQYF. The chain uses TRBV5-4 and TRBJ2-7; D is ambiguous. The CDR3 has 13 residues. The germline V gene encodes CDR1 SGHNT and CDR2 YYREEE (reference sequence). The germline V and J ends were trimmed by 0 bases and 0 bases, with 4 bases remaining between them.

The chain has TRBV19 and TRBJ1-2, with 7 bases fitting TRBD1. The germline gives CDR1 LNHDA, CDR2 SQIVND (reference sequence). V was clipped by 3 bases and J by 7 bases; unmatched bases: 17. The CDR3 covers 17 residues. DNA of the CDR3: TGTGCCAGTAGTATTGTCGGGACAGCGGTGGTATTGGGTGGCTACACCTTC. It yields the protein CASSIVGTAVVLGGYTF.

V usage is TRBV11-2 and J usage is TRBJ2-2; 10 bases agree with TRBD1. The CDR3 totals 15 residues. From germline, CDR1 is SGHAT and CDR2 FQNNGV. V dropped 7 bases and J dropped 6; count of bases not matched to a gene: 8. For the CDR3, the DNA is TGTGCCAGCATCAGACAGGGGGCAGCCTCCGGGGAGCTGTTTTTT. Translating it yields CASIRQGAASGELFF. The full variable domain, completed using reference TRBV11-2 and TRBJ2-2, is EAGVAQSPRYKIIEKRQSVAFWCNPISGHATLYWYQQILGQGPKLLIQFQNNGVVDDSQLPKDRFSAERLKGVDSTLKIQPAKLEDSAVYLCASIRQGAASGELFFGEGSRLTVL.

The V gene is TRBV18, the J gene TRBJ1-2, with 10 bases fitting TRBD1. The CDR3 consists of 18 residues. The ends lost 0 bases at V and 5 bases at J; junction bases unmatched: 12. CDR1 and CDR2 from the germline V gene are KGHSH and LQKENI. CDR3 loop: CASSPPAGQGLFEYGYTF. CDR3 sequence (DNA): TGTGCCAGCTCACCACCAGCGGGACAGGGGTTGTTTGAGTATGGCTACACCTTC.

V gene TRBV27 combines with J gene TRBJ2-5, with D unclear. This CDR3 region has 13 residues. Germline values: CDR1 MNHEY, CDR2 SMNVEV (reference sequence). The ends were cut back, 3 bases at V and 5 bases at J, with 10 bases in the middle. In nucleotides, the CDR3 is TGTGCCAGCAGTTTTCGTTTTCGGGAGACCCAGTACTTC. Protein sequence: CASSFRFRETQYF.

This chain uses TRBV23-1 with TRBJ2-7, with D hard to call. TRBV23-1 is assigned to the ORF class and has an uncertain function. The CDR3 has 12 residues. V was trimmed by 3 bases and J by 3 bases, leaving 6 bases between them. CDR3 region: CASSHRVYEQYF. The CDR3 DNA reads TGCGCCAGCAGTCACAGAGTCTACGAGCAGTACTTC.

The chain joins TRBV11-2 to TRBJ2-2, with no clear D. CDR1 and CDR2 (germline): SGHAT, FQNNGV. The ends were cut back, 1 base at V and 3 bases at J, with 6 bases in the middle. The CDR3 length is 14 residues. CDR3: CASSLARDTGELFF. DNA of the CDR3: TGTGCCAGCAGCTTAGCTCGGGACACCGGGGAGCTGTTTTTT.

The chain joins TRBV7-8 to TRBJ1-1; 8 positions agree with TRBD1. From germline, CDR1 is SGHVS and CDR2 FQNEAQ. After removal of 0 bases from V and 3 bases from J, the junction contained 9 bases not matched to a gene. This CDR3 spans 17 amino acids. This CDR3 is CASSLAEGQGRDTEAFF. The DNA for the CDR3 is TGTGCCAGCAGCTTAGCCGAAGGACAGGGCCGAGACACTGAAGCTTTCTTT.

This chain links TRBV7-2 with TRBJ2-3; a weak D match, TRBD2 (6 bases). This CDR3 spans 15 amino acids. V dropped 0 bases and J dropped 2 bases, with 9 bases sitting between them. CDR1 and CDR2 from the germline V gene are SGHTA and FQGNSA. DNA of the CDR3: TGTGCCAGCAGCTTAGCTAGCGGATTCACAGATACGCAGTATTTT. It is translated as CASSLASGFTDTQYF.

The gene calls are TRBV9 and TRBJ1-2; 8 nucleotides match TRBD1. This CDR3 region has 14 residues. V was pared by 0 bases and J by 7 bases, with 5 bases of the junction left unmatched. The V gene's germline CDR1 is SGDLS and CDR2 YYNGEE. This CDR3 reads CASSVGRTGTGYTF. DNA of the CDR3: TGTGCCAGCAGCGTAGGGCGGACAGGGACTGGCTACACCTTC.

The V gene is TRBV7-8, the J gene TRBJ2-3; TRBD1 aligns across 9 bases. Germline CDR1 is SGHVS and CDR2 is FQNEAQ. V was clipped by 2 bases and J by 4 bases; unmatched bases: 13. The CDR3 totals 18 residues. In nucleotides, the CDR3 is TGTGCCAGCAGCTTAAGCCCCGGGGACAGGGTCGGCGCAGATACGCAGTATTTT. It translates to CASSLSPGDRVGADTQYF.

The rearrangement joins TRBV10-1 to TRBJ1-4, with D uncertain. Germline CDR1 and CDR2: WNHNN and SYGVQD (reference sequence). V dropped 8 bases and J dropped 10 bases, with 17 bases sitting between them. The CDR3 covers 13 residues. The CDR3 DNA reads as TGCGCCAGCGCTTCCCCCGGGGATGGAAAACTGTTTTTT. This sequence encodes CASASPGDGKLFF.

The genes are TRBV3-1 (or the pseudogene TRBV3-2) and TRBJ2-7; 10 nucleotides match TRBD1. V lost 4 bases to trimming and J lost 7 bases; unmatched junction nucleotides: 10. The germline gives CDR1 LGHDT, CDR2 YNNKEL (reference sequence). CDR3 length: 15 amino acids. Written as DNA, the CDR3 is TGTGCCAGCAGCCTACCGGGACAGGGGCGGGAGGAGCAGTACTTC. The encoded protein is CASSLPGQGREEQYF.

This chain links TRBV30 with TRBJ2-1, with D unresolved. The CDR3 runs to 14 residues. Between the trimmed V and J ends, which lost 4 bases and 10 bases, there was a span of 20 bases. Looked up from germline, CDR1 is GTSNPN and CDR2 is SVGIG (reference sequence). In nucleotides, the CDR3 is TGTGCCTGGAAAAGAACCCCGGGTAGCACGGAGCAGTTCTTC. Translation gives CAWKRTPGSTEQFF. Based on the CDR3 plus reference TRBV30 and TRBJ2-1, the full variable domain is SQTIHQWPATLVQPVGSPLSLECTVEGTSNPNLYWYRQAAGRGLQLLFYSVGIGQISSEVPQNLSASRPQDRQFILSSKKLLLSDSGFYLCAWKRTPGSTEQFFGPGTRLTVL.

This rearrangement joins TRBV5-1 to TRBJ1-2; D may be TRBD1 (6 bases). Per the germline V gene, CDR1 is SGHRS and CDR2 is YFSETQ. The CDR3 is 14 residues long. The germline V and J ends were trimmed by 0 bases and 6 bases, with 12 bases remaining between them. The chain's CDR3 is CASSLDRDTDGYTF. The DNA of the CDR3 is TGCGCCAGCAGCTTGGACAGGGACACTGATGGCTACACCTTC.

The chain is built from TRBV2 and TRBJ1-1, with D possibly being TRBD1 (6 bases). This CDR3 comprises 13 residues. V lost 7 bases and J lost 7, with 16 bases in between. CDR1 SNHLY and CDR2 FYNNEI come from the germline V gene. The CDR3 DNA reads as TGTGCCAGCACTTACTGGGGGGCAGGTGAAGCTTTCTTT. Its translation: CASTYWGAGEAFF.

The chain employs TRBV24-1 and TRBJ1-5; TRBD1 is a possible D gene (5 bases). Germline V gene sequence: CDR1 KGHDR, CDR2 SFDVKD. CDR3 length: 13 amino acids. V was shortened by 4 bases and J by 3 bases, with 6 bases between the two germline ends. The CDR3 sequence: CATSDRDNQPQHF. CDR3 coding DNA: TGTGCCACCAGTGACAGGGACAATCAGCCCCAGCATTTT.

This chain links TRBV5-1 with TRBJ2-7, with TRBD1 identical over 9 bases. The CDR3 has 15 residues. With V trimmed by 0 bases and J by 2 bases, 3 bases remained unmatched. The germline gives CDR1 SGHRS, CDR2 YFSETQ. The CDR3 here is CASSLEGQGTYEQYF. In DNA form, the CDR3 reads TGCGCCAGCAGCTTGGAGGGACAGGGCACCTACGAGCAGTACTTC.

The chain combines TRBV29-1 with TRBJ2-5, with D possibly TRBD1 on 6 matching bases. The V gene's germline CDR1 is SQVTM and CDR2 ANQGSEA. The CDR3 contains 12 residues. V was cut by 8 bases and J by 4 bases, with 14 bases left in between. For the CDR3, the DNA is TGCAGCTTTTACAGGGCGGGAGAGACCCAGTACTTC. Protein product: CSFYRAGETQYF.

J is TRBJ1-1 and V is TRBV2, with D possibly being TRBD1 (5 bases). Trimming left V 2 bases short and J 3 bases short, with 10 bases between. Germline CDR1 and CDR2: SNHLY and FYNNEI. The CDR3 is 14 residues long. The CDR3 region has the DNA TGTGCCAGCAGTGAATCGGGGCCTTACACTGAAGCTTTCTTT. As protein: CASSESGPYTEAFF.

V usage is TRBV6-2 or TRBV6-3 and J usage is TRBJ1-3; D not certain. Deletions cut 6 bases from V and 0 bases from J, with 9 bases between. Germline CDR1 is MNHEY and CDR2 is SVGEGT. This CDR3 is 14 amino acids long. This CDR3 is CASSLTRSGNTIYF. The CDR3 nucleotides are TGTGCCAGCAGCCTCACCCGCTCTGGAAACACCATATATTTT.

The V gene is TRBV28, the J gene TRBJ2-5; maybe TRBD1 (6 bases). Germline CDR1 and CDR2: MDHEN and SYDVKM. The germline V and J ends were trimmed by 7 bases and 5 bases, with 14 bases remaining between them. The CDR3 is made up of 13 amino acids. CDR3 loop: CASMGTQGETQYF. The CDR3 DNA follows: TGTGCCAGCATGGGAACCCAGGGGGAGACCCAGTACTTC.

The chain carries TRBV29-1 and TRBJ1-1, with TRBD1 as a possible D gene (5 bases). The V gene's germline CDR1 is SQVTM and CDR2 ANQGSEA. The germline V and J ends were trimmed by 4 bases and 2 bases, with 26 bases remaining between them. There are 18 residues in the CDR3. The CDR3 protein is CSVGSQAGGHSPNTEAFF. CDR3 bases: TGCAGCGTTGGGTCTCAGGCGGGGGGTCATAGTCCCAACACTGAAGCTTTCTTT.

The V gene is TRBV5-4, the J gene TRBJ1-2, with 7 bases that match TRBD1. Trimming removed 6 bases from V and 3 bases from J; junction bases left unmatched: 5. Germline CDR1 reads SGHNT; CDR2 reads YYREEE (reference sequence). CDR3 size: 13 residues. CDR3 sequence: CASNRDRDYGYTF. CDR3 nucleotide sequence: TGTGCCAGCAACCGGGACAGAGACTATGGCTACACCTTC.

This chain links TRBV6-5 with TRBJ1-1; a possible D gene is TRBD1 (5 bases). Trimming left V 6 bases short and J 11 bases short, with 13 bases between. The CDR3 consists of 11 residues. The germline CDR1 and CDR2 sequences are MNHEY and SVGAGI. Here the CDR3 reads CASSNRLVAFF. In DNA form, the CDR3 reads TGTGCCAGCAGCAACAGGCTGGTGGCTTTCTTT.

The genes are TRBV6-1 and TRBJ2-3, with D maybe TRBD1 (7 bases). The CDR3 extends over 16 amino acids. From germline, CDR1 is MNHNS and CDR2 SASEGT. V lost 2 bases and J 2 bases, leaving 14 bases between the germline ends. The CDR3 DNA sequence: TGTGCCAGCAGTGAATTGTCAGGGGGGTACACAGATACGCAGTATTTT. This sequence encodes CASSELSGGYTDTQYF.

This clone turned up a few times. The chain is built from TRBV6-1 and TRBJ1-1; D possibly corresponds to TRBD1 (5 bases). The V gene's germline CDR1 is MNHNS and CDR2 SASEGT. CDR3 length: 13 amino acids. V lost 1 base and J 12 bases, leaving 15 bases between the germline ends. CDR3 DNA: TGTGCCAGCAGTGAAGGGGACCGCTGGGTGACTTTCTTT. Its protein product is CASSEGDRWVTFF.

The rearrangement links TRBV30 to TRBJ2-3; no reliable D call. Germline V lookup: CDR1 GTSNPN, CDR2 SVGIG (reference sequence). Deletions cut 5 bases from V and 7 bases from J, with 16 bases between. The CDR3 spans 13 residues. The CDR3 DNA is TGTGCCTGGGTCGGCCTCGGAGACTATACGCAGTATTTT. Amino acids: CAWVGLGDYTQYF.